The clone carrying this TCR beta chain turned up a few times. Its antigen is unidentified. Via MiXCR, TCRdb re-called the RT-PCR reads, giving one row per CDR3 protein. Here the sample spans around 540,000 distinct CDR3 sequences, approximately 10% being singletons. The data belong to a study of response to subunit inactivated influenza vaccine. Germline V gene sequence: CDR1 DFQATT, CDR2 SNEGSKA (reference sequence). The CDR3 consists of 14 residues. The ends lost 6 bases at V and 7 bases at J; junction bases unmatched: 11. Findings and caveats of the study: The study's authors posited that every seasonal influenza vaccination enlists few new T cells.

The TCR sequence derives from a man in his fifties who received an inactivated influenza vaccine. The specimen comprised PBMCs from blood, sampled on the day of vaccination. This chain joins TRBV20-1 and TRBJ2-2; 7 bases are shared with TRBD2. The CDR3 DNA sequence: TGCAGTGCCACTCGGAGCGGGACGGTCGGGGAGCTGTTTTTT. Protein: CSATRSGTVGELFF.